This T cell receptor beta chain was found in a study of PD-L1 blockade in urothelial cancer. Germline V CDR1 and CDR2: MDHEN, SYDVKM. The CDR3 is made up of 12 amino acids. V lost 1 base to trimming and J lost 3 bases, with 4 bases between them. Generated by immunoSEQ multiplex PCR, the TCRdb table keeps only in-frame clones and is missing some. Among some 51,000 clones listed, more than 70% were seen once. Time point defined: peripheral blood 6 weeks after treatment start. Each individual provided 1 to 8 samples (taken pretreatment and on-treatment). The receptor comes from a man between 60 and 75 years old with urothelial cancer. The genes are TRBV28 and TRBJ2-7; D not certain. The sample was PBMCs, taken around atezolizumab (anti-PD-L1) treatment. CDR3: CASSLLVYEQYF. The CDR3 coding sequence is TGTGCCAGCAGTTTATTAGTCTACGAGCAGTACTTC.